Listed here are 29 T cell receptor beta chains from one sample, sequenced in a study of tumor-infiltrating lymphocytes in primary liver carcinoma. The authors made TCR beta cDNA from roughly 480 ng total RNA with a constant-region primer. Three rounds of nested multiplex PCR with slightly modified ARM-PCR produced TCR beta libraries. A C-beta reverse primer and TRBV1-TRBV30 forward primers served in each of the first two PCR rounds, at about 10 cycles apiece. TCRdb re-analysed the multiplex PCR reads in MiXCR, keeping a single row per CDR3 protein. The repertoire holds about 300,000 distinct CDR3 sequences, with more than 55% as singletons. Both blood RNA, taken from unsorted whole blood, and germline DNA were extracted. Input material: peripheral blood. These receptors originate from a middle-aged man with primary liver carcinoma and hepatitis B virus infection.

Only one count was recorded for this clonotype. Since a much larger clone is just one base distant, this may be a read error. The genes are TRBV6-1 and TRBJ1-1, with 7 bases identical to TRBD1. Germline lookup yields CDR1 MNHNS and CDR2 SASEGT. With 9 bases clipped from V and 0 bases from J, the junction kept 13 bases outside the gene matches. The CDR3 has 16 residues. CDR3 protein: CARTPGPGGMNTEAFF. The CDR3 DNA sequence: TGTGCCAGAACTCCCGGCCCAGGGGGTATGAACACTGAAGCTTTCTTT.

This clonotype was picked up a small number of times. The chain joins TRBV5-1 to TRBJ2-7; a possible D gene is TRBD1 (6 bases). Germline CDR1 reads SGHRS; CDR2 reads YFSETQ. With 0 bases removed from V and 5 bases from J, the gap between germline ends came to 18 bases. The CDR3 extends over 16 amino acids. CDR3 loop: CASSLADQGSSDEQYF. The CDR3 nucleotides are TGCGCCAGCAGCTTGGCTGATCAGGGGTCCTCGGACGAGCAGTACTTC.

This clonotype has just a few counts. This chain uses TRBV28 with TRBJ1-1, with D unclear. With 1 base removed from V and 4 bases from J, the gap between germline ends came to 7 bases. Germline V gene lookup returns CDR1 MDHEN and CDR2 SYDVKM. The CDR3 contains 13 residues. CDR3 DNA sequence: TGTGCCAGCAGTTTATTGGACGGCACTGAAGCTTTCTTT. Its protein product is CASSLLDGTEAFF. Based on the CDR3 plus reference TRBV28 and TRBJ1-1, the full variable domain is DVKVTQSSRYLVKRTGEKVFLECVQDMDHENMFWYRQDPGLGLRLIYFSYDVKMKEKGDIPEGYSVSREKKERFSLILESASTNQTSMYLCASSLLDGTEAFFGQGTRLTVV.

The chain couples TRBV7-8 to TRBJ2-1; TRBD2 might be the D (5 bases). Trimming cost V 4 bases and J 0 bases, with 19 bases left between them. In germline, CDR1 is SGHVS, CDR2 FQNEAQ. CDR3 length: 18 amino acids. This chain's CDR3 is CASSSPTGTSVSYNEQFF. The CDR3 nucleotides are TGTGCCAGCAGCTCACCGACCGGCACTAGTGTCTCCTACAATGAGCAGTTCTTC.

In this sample, this clonotype turned up a few times. The chain has TRBV5-6 and TRBJ2-1; D remains ambiguous. Trimming pared 6 bases from V and 6 bases from J, leaving 16 bases between. CDR1 is SGHDT, CDR2 YYEEEE, per germline. The CDR3 covers 14 residues. This CDR3 reads CASTSLHKGNEQFF. CDR3 sequence (DNA): TGTGCCAGCACCTCTTTGCACAAGGGCAATGAGCAGTTCTTC.

This clonotype was detected many times. The chain has TRBV7-9 and TRBJ2-1; 7 bases fit TRBD2. The CDR3 is 16 residues long. J lost 7 bases, V lost 1 base, and 10 bases had no gene match. Germline V lookup: CDR1 SEHNR, CDR2 FQNEAQ (reference sequence). CDR3 coding DNA: TGTGCCAGCAGCTTAGGGATTGGACTAGTAGGTAATGAGCAGTTCTTC. Residues: CASSLGIGLVGNEQFF.

Worth noting for this clonotype: One junction end does not reproduce the germline sequence, and a read error may be involved. J is TRBJ2-3 and V is TRBV4-2; 7 positions match TRBD1. Per germline, CDR1 LGHNA and CDR2 YNFKEQ. There are 15 residues in the CDR3. This CDR3 is CASRDRPLSTDTRYF. CDR3 nucleotide sequence: TGTGCCAGCAGGGACAGGCCCCTAAGCACAGATACGCGGTATTTT.

This clonotype was found once. A much more abundant neighbour one base away suggests this may be a read error. The genes are TRBV12-3 or TRBV12-4 and TRBJ2-1; 10 nucleotides agree with TRBD1. The CDR3 is 15 residues long. DNA for the CDR3: TGTACCAGCAGTTTGAGGACAGGGGGTTTGGATGAGCAGTTCTTC. Amino acid sequence: CTSSLRTGGLDEQFF.

As for this clonotype: Relative to the germline gene, one junction end is altered; a read error may explain this. The V and J genes are TRBV10-3 and TRBJ1-3; D not certain. The CDR3 runs to 15 residues. The V gene's germline CDR1 is ENHRY and CDR2 SYGVKD. CDR3 amino acids: CVISTPRQSGNTMYF. CDR3 coding DNA: TGTGTCATCAGTACTCCCCGCCAGTCCGGAAACACCATGTATTTT.

About this clonotype itself: A much bigger clone sits one base away, suggesting this may be a read error. The chain links TRBV6-6 to TRBJ1-2; D gene uncertain. Looked up from germline, CDR1 is MNHNY and CDR2 is SVGAGI (reference sequence). The CDR3 has 13 amino acids. CDR3 in amino acids: CATSQTTAYGYTF. CDR3 in DNA: TGTGCCACCAGTCAAACCACAGCCTATGGCTACACCTTC.

Regarding this clonotype: The junction does not match germline at one end; this may be a read error. J is TRBJ1-1 and V is TRBV30; no clear D gene. The CDR3 length is 13 residues. Germline V gene data show CDR1 as GTSNPN and CDR2 as SVGIG (reference sequence). The CDR3 reads CVWSVQLNTEAFF. The CDR3 nucleotides read TGTGTCTGGAGTGTTCAGTTGAACACTGAAGCTTTCTTT.

The chain links TRBV28 to TRBJ2-1, with 9 nucleotides matching TRBD2. Germline CDR1 and CDR2: MDHEN and SYDVKM. V was clipped by 6 bases and J by 4 bases; unmatched bases: 22. The CDR3 covers 20 residues. CDR3 residues: CASRSPAGGPAGRSYNEQFF. The CDR3 DNA is TGTGCCAGCAGGTCCCCAGCGGGGGGACCAGCGGGACGCTCTTACAATGAGCAGTTCTTC.

V gene TRBV6-1 combines with J gene TRBJ1-1; D not resolved. Trimming took 10 bases from V and 7 from J, leaving 25 bases between them. CDR3 length: 15 amino acids. Per germline, CDR1 MNHNS and CDR2 SASEGT. This chain's CDR3 is CAIKPQQSPSVEAFF. As DNA, the CDR3 is TGTGCCATAAAACCGCAACAGTCTCCTTCAGTTGAAGCTTTCTTT.

This clonotype was counted only a few times. This rearrangement joins TRBV13 to TRBJ2-3; TRBD1 matches at 10 bases. Germline assignment: CDR1 PRHDT and CDR2 FYEKMQ (reference sequence). The CDR3 covers 16 residues. The trim removed 5 bases at V and 6 bases at J, leaving 11 bases unmatched. The DNA for the CDR3 is TGTGCCAGCAGCGACCCCCGGGACAGGGGATCCGATACGCAGTATTTT. Residues: CASSDPRDRGSDTQYF.

This clonotype was detected only a few times. The chain couples TRBV7-9 to TRBJ2-7, with 7 bases that match TRBD2. With V trimmed by 3 bases and J by 5 bases, 4 bases remained unmatched. The CDR3 covers 13 residues. Germline V gene sequence: CDR1 SEHNR, CDR2 FQNEAQ (reference sequence). The CDR3 bases are TGTGCCAGCAGCTTCGCGGGAGTCCACGAGCAGTACTTC. This codes for CASSFAGVHEQYF.

Worth noting for this clonotype: This may be a read error, as it is one base from a much larger clone. The J gene is TRBJ2-7, the V gene TRBV29-1; TRBD2 might be the D (6 bases). Germline assignment: CDR1 SQVTM and CDR2 ANQGSEA. The CDR3 is 17 residues long. Trimming stripped 7 bases from V and 0 bases from J, with 25 bases between. CDR3 nucleotide sequence: TGCAGCGCTAAAGCCATAGGACCCGGGAGATTCTCCTACGAGCAGTACTTC. The encoded protein is CSAKAIGPGRFSYEQYF.

A remark on this clonotype: Since the CDR3 does not end with the conserved phenylalanine or tryptophan, this likely comes from a read error. The chain has TRBV6-5 and TRBJ2-7; D is perhaps TRBD2 (6 bases). This CDR3 contains 13 residues. Germline assignment: CDR1 MNHEY and CDR2 SVGAGI. Trimming cost V 4 bases and J 4 bases, with 11 bases left between them. Written as DNA, the CDR3 is TGTGCCAGCAGTTTTGGGACTGCATACGAGCAGTACTTG. Protein product: CASSFGTAYEQYL.

This clonotype has a count of ten or more. The chain has TRBV19 and TRBJ2-1; 7 nucleotides match TRBD1. From germline, CDR1 is LNHDA and CDR2 SQIVND (reference sequence). CDR3 length equals 15 residues. J gave up 8 bases and V 5 bases, and 12 bases lay outside the gene matches. CDR3 nucleotide sequence: TGTGCCAGTAGTTCCGGGACAGCGGCTACTCATGAGCAGTTCTTC. It is translated as CASSSGTAATHEQFF.

Note on this clonotype: This may stem from a read error, because a much larger clone lies one nucleotide away. The CDR3 DNA follows: TGTGTCAGCAGTGAAGCGGCTAGCGGGATAAGTCTGGGCTCCTACGAGCAGTACTTC. As protein: CVSSEAASGISLGSYEQYF. The genes are TRBV6-1 and TRBJ2-7; 9 nucleotides agree with TRBD2. CDR1 is MNHNS, CDR2 SASEGT, per germline. This CDR3 is built from 19 residues.

With respect to this clonotype: This could be a read error, since a much larger clone is one nucleotide away. This is likely a read error, given that the CDR3 carries no conserved phenylalanine or tryptophan at its end. The chain links TRBV4-3 to TRBJ2-7; D is possibly TRBD2 (6 bases). This CDR3 has 14 amino acids. Germline-derived CDR1 and CDR2 are LGHNA and YSLEER. The V gene lost 3 bases and the J gene lost 5 bases, with 14 bases spanning the gap. The CDR3 loop reads CASSHRGTGNEQYS. Here the CDR3 DNA reads TGCGCCAGCAGCCATCGGGGGACTGGTAACGAGCAGTACTCC.

A single count supports this clonotype. Possible read error: a much larger clone is one base away. Because the CDR3 is missing its conserved closing phenylalanine or tryptophan, this is likely a read error. V gene TRBV29-1 combines with J gene TRBJ2-1; no clear D. V lost 7 bases and J 8 bases, leaving 15 bases between the germline ends. CDR1 is SQVTM, CDR2 ANQGSEA, per germline. The CDR3 spans 12 residues. DNA for the CDR3: TGCAGCGCATCTAGATATAGTGATGAGCAGTTCTCC. Protein sequence: CSASRYSDEQFS.

The chain has TRBV12-3 or TRBV12-4 and TRBJ2-3; D perhaps matches TRBD2 (7 bases). The V end was cut by 5 bases, the J end by 5 bases, with 20 bases between. The CDR3 is made up of 16 amino acids. CDR3 nucleotide sequence: TGTGCCAGCAGTCTAAGGGGGGGAGGGCCACAAGATACGCAGTATTTT. This translates into CASSLRGGGPQDTQYF.

With respect to this clonotype: Because the CDR3 is missing its conserved closing phenylalanine or tryptophan, this is likely a read error. This chain uses TRBV6-2 or TRBV6-3 with TRBJ2-5; D call uncertain. The germline V gene encodes CDR1 MNHEY and CDR2 SVGEGT. Trimming pared 7 bases from V and 5 bases from J, leaving 8 bases between. CDR3 size: 11 residues. The CDR3 loop reads CASKPAETQYL. The CDR3 DNA reads as TGTGCCAGCAAACCAGCGGAGACCCAGTACCTC.

This chain links TRBV4-1 with TRBJ2-3; D is uncertain. CDR3 length: 15 residues. Trimming took 8 bases from V and 0 from J, leaving 15 bases between them. From germline, CDR1 is MGHRA and CDR2 YSYEKL. CDR3 bases: TGCGCCAGCGGCGCCCCGCCCTCAAGCACAGATACGCAGTATTTT. It is translated as CASGAPPSSTDTQYF.

In this sample, this clonotype turned up a few times. This chain uses TRBV25-1 with TRBJ2-4; 8 bases map to TRBD2. V was clipped by 7 bases and J by 7 bases; unmatched bases: 6. The CDR3 is 13 residues long. Germline-derived CDR1 and CDR2 are MGHDK and SYGVNS. In nucleotides, the CDR3 is TGTGCCAGCACGGGGGGGCGCGGGAACATTCAGTACTTC. Its translation: CASTGGRGNIQYF.

This chain uses TRBV19 with TRBJ2-7; TRBD1 is a possible D gene (6 bases). V lost 5 bases and J 7 bases, leaving 15 bases between the germline ends. The V gene's germline CDR1 is LNHDA and CDR2 SQIVND (reference sequence). The CDR3 has 13 residues. The CDR3 sequence is CASSLGAQGEQYF. The CDR3 bases are TGTGCCAGTAGTCTTGGGGCCCAGGGGGAGCAGTACTTC.

In this sample, this clonotype turned up once. The junction shows a germline mismatch at one end, possibly a read error. The chain uses TRBV6-1 and TRBJ1-4; possibly TRBD1 for D (5 bases). The CDR3 has 13 amino acids. Germline V gives CDR1 MNHNS, CDR2 SASEGT. The CDR3 loop is CASSRDAGEKLFF. The CDR3 nucleotides are TGTGCCAGCAGCAGGGACGCAGGTGAAAAACTGTTTTTC.

This chain's CDR3 is CASSLESPVAEMNTQYF. The CDR3 bases are TGTGCCAGCAGCTTAGAGTCCCCAGTGGCAGAGATGAATACGCAGTATTTT. This chain connects TRBV11-2 to TRBJ2-3; D remains unclear. Trimming shortened V by 0 bases and J by 7 bases, and 20 bases separated the two germline ends. The germline V gene has CDR1 SGHAT and CDR2 FQNNGV. The CDR3 contains 17 residues.

This clonotype was seen more than once but under ten times. The chain combines TRBV5-1 with TRBJ2-5; 11 positions match TRBD2. CDR1 and CDR2 from the germline V gene are SGHRS and YFSETQ. Trimming cost V 6 bases and J 4 bases; bases outside gene matches: 5. There are 14 residues in the CDR3. CDR3: CASNDGTSGETQYF. CDR3 nucleotides: TGCGCCAGCAATGATGGGACTAGCGGAGAGACCCAGTACTTC.